One and the same sample provided the 26 T cell receptor beta chains below, sequenced in a study of T cells in Graves' hyperthyroidism and ophthalmopathy. RNA transcripts gave rise to amplified TCR beta CDR3 regions. TCR CDR3 regions were first amplified by RT-PCR with HTBI primers. TCRdb redid the calling of the multiplex PCR reads with MiXCR, one entry per CDR3 protein. The sample lists around 610,000 distinct CDR3 sequences; around 15% were seen once. Sequencing was done on a sample of blood. Every receptor here comes from a woman aged 40 to 49 with Graves' ophthalmopathy.

This clonotype was seen repeatedly, ten times or more. J is TRBJ1-5 and V is TRBV27; D gene unclear. The CDR3 length is 18 residues. In germline, CDR1 is MNHEY, CDR2 SMNVEV (reference sequence). V was trimmed by 5 bases and J by 4 bases, leaving 24 bases between them. DNA for the CDR3: TGTGCCAGCAGTACCCGGGCAAATGGGCTGATGGGGAATCAGCCCCAGCATTTT. This codes for CASSTRANGLMGNQPQHF.

The chain combines TRBV4-2 with TRBJ1-1; D call uncertain. The CDR3 consists of 15 residues. The germline gives CDR1 LGHNA, CDR2 YNFKEQ. Trimming removed 1 base from V and 4 bases from J, with 13 bases in between. The CDR3 spells CASSQGMVFGTEAFF. The CDR3 bases are TGTGCCAGCAGCCAAGGAATGGTCTTTGGCACTGAAGCTTTCTTT.

This rearrangement joins TRBV20-1 to TRBJ1-2; 9 nucleotides agree with TRBD1. Germline CDR1 is DFQATT and CDR2 is SNEGSKA (reference sequence). The CDR3 covers 13 residues. The V gene end was trimmed by 1 base and the J gene end by 8 bases; junction bases not matched to a gene: 5. The CDR3: CSARGDRAAGYTF. The CDR3 DNA is TGCAGTGCTAGAGGGGACAGGGCAGCGGGCTACACCTTC.

In this sample, this clonotype turned up many times. The chain uses TRBV24-1 and TRBJ2-5; D possibly corresponds to TRBD1 (6 bases). This CDR3 has 15 amino acids. V lost 3 bases and J 7 bases, leaving 17 bases between the germline ends. Germline CDR1 reads KGHDR; CDR2 reads SFDVKD. The CDR3 bases are TGTGCCACCAGTGATCAAAGGACAGCCCTCGGGACCCAGTACTTC. Protein: CATSDQRTALGTQYF.

This clonotype is labeled as medium-sized (0.01 to 0.1%). CDR3 sequence: CASSEGSEQYF. In DNA form, the CDR3 reads TGTGCCAGCAGTGAAGGGAGCGAGCAGTACTTC. This chain links TRBV12-3 or TRBV12-4 with TRBJ2-7, with D perhaps matching TRBD2 (5 bases). CDR3 length equals 11 residues. The germline V and J ends were trimmed by 5 bases and 6 bases, with 8 bases remaining between them.

This clonotype was recorded many times. This chain connects TRBV3-1 to TRBJ1-2; TRBD1 matches 10 bases. V shed 0 bases and J 8 bases; nucleotides not matched to a gene: 15. The CDR3 has 18 residues. CDR1 and CDR2 from the germline V gene are LGHDT and YNNKEL (reference sequence). CDR3 nucleotides: TGTGCCAGCAGCCAAGATCCGGCAAGACAGGGGGCGGCGGAGGGCTACACCTTC. It specifies CASSQDPARQGAAEGYTF. Full variable domain (rest looked up from reference TRBV3-1 and TRBJ1-2): DTAVSQTPKYLVTQMGNDKSIKCEQNLGHDTMYWYKQDSKKFLKIMFSYNNKELIINETVPNRFSPKSPDKAHLNLHINSLELGDSAVYFCASSQDPARQGAAEGYTFGSGTRLTVV.

The CDR3 DNA is TGTGCCAGCAGCTTAGCGAGTCGGGAGGTGCTACGCGAGCAGTACTTC. This gives the protein CASSLASREVLREQYF. The V call is TRBV7-2, the J call TRBJ2-7, with 7 bases aligning to TRBD2. The CDR3 consists of 16 residues. CDR1 is SGHTA, CDR2 FQGNSA, per germline. Trimming took 0 bases from V and 6 from J; bases not matched to a gene: 11.

This clonotype was observed at least ten times. The J gene is TRBJ1-2, the V gene TRBV12-3 or TRBV12-4, with D perhaps TRBD1 (5 bases). V lost 5 bases and J lost 7, with 26 bases in between. The CDR3 contains 17 residues. The chain's CDR3 is CASSHGSGTSLPGGYTF. Here the CDR3 DNA reads TGTGCCAGCAGTCATGGTTCGGGGACCAGTCTCCCGGGTGGCTACACCTTC.

This clonotype was detected many times. The chain links TRBV28 to TRBJ1-1; the match to TRBD1 covers 12 bases. The V segment lost 6 bases and the J segment 1 base; nucleotides outside the gene matches: 6. The germline V gene has CDR1 MDHEN and CDR2 SYDVKM. This CDR3 region has 16 residues. This CDR3 is CASRGDRGLRNTEAFF. The DNA of the CDR3 is TGTGCCAGCAGAGGGGACAGGGGGCTTAGGAACACTGAAGCTTTCTTT.

This clonotype was seen repeatedly, ten times or more. The J gene is TRBJ1-1, the V gene TRBV12-3 or TRBV12-4, with 8 bases aligning to TRBD1. Trimming cost V 1 base and J 5 bases; bases outside gene matches: 6. The CDR3 has 15 amino acids. The CDR3 nucleotides are TGTGCCAGCAGTTTAGGACAGGGGCGGTCGACTGAAGCTTTCTTT. Its translation: CASSLGQGRSTEAFF.

The table lists this clonotype with many counts. V is TRBV30 and J is TRBJ1-1, with D unclear. V lost 2 bases and J 3 bases, leaving 10 bases between the germline ends. This CDR3 region has 13 residues. The V gene's germline CDR1 is GTSNPN and CDR2 SVGIG (reference sequence). This chain's CDR3 is CAWSSTEDTEAFF. The CDR3 coding sequence is TGTGCCTGGAGTTCTACCGAGGACACTGAAGCTTTCTTT.

This clonotype was detected only a few times. The rearrangement links TRBV7-3 to TRBJ2-5; the match to TRBD2 covers 7 bases. J gave up 0 bases and V 1 base, and 5 bases lay outside the gene matches. From germline, CDR1 is SGHTA and CDR2 FQGTGA. This CDR3 has 16 amino acids. The CDR3 reads CASSLNQAGNQETQYF. CDR3 nucleotides: TGTGCCAGCAGCTTAAATCAAGCGGGGAACCAAGAGACCCAGTACTTC. Supplemented by reference TRBV7-3 and TRBJ2-5, the full variable domain reads GAGVSQTPSNKVTEKGKYVELRCDPISGHTALYWYRQSLGQGPEFLIYFQGTGAADDSGLPNDRFFAVRPEGSVSTLKIQRTERGDSAVYLCASSLNQAGNQETQYFGPGTRLLVL.

This clonotype occurred many times. This chain links TRBV11-1 with TRBJ2-7; TRBD1 matches at 7 bases. Germline loops: CDR1 SGHAT, CDR2 FQDESV (reference sequence). V was clipped by 2 bases and J by 7 bases; unmatched bases: 8. The CDR3 consists of 14 residues. Here the CDR3 DNA reads TGTGCCAGCAGCTTACGGGACAGCCCCCTGGAGCAGTACTTC. It specifies CASSLRDSPLEQYF.

This clonotype was counted a few times. The rearrangement links TRBV5-1 to TRBJ1-1; D gene ambiguous. Trimming pared 0 bases from V and 2 bases from J, leaving 8 bases between. CDR3 length: 14 residues. Germline CDR1 reads SGHRS; CDR2 reads YFSETQ. The CDR3 reads CASSLARLNTEAFF. As DNA, the CDR3 is TGCGCCAGCAGCTTGGCCCGGTTAAACACTGAAGCTTTCTTT.

This clonotype was observed many times. The chain carries TRBV28 and TRBJ2-7; 10 bases agree with TRBD1. This CDR3 has 19 residues. The J segment lost 0 bases and the V segment lost 2 bases, leaving 13 bases of the junction unmatched. Germline V lookup: CDR1 MDHEN, CDR2 SYDVKM. Written as DNA, the CDR3 is TGTGCCAGCAGTTTACTTCTGGGACAGGGGACTCTATTCTCCTACGAGCAGTACTTC. This codes for CASSLLLGQGTLFSYEQYF.

The chain couples TRBV5-1 to TRBJ2-7, with D perhaps given as TRBD1 or TRBD2 (6 bases each). Germline V CDR1 and CDR2: SGHRS, YFSETQ. V lost 0 bases and J 4 bases, leaving 11 bases between the germline ends. This CDR3 spans 14 amino acids. The CDR3 DNA reads as TGCGCCAGCAGCTTGGGGGGGGCTGGTTACGAGCAGTACTTC. Amino acid sequence: CASSLGGAGYEQYF.

This clonotype occurred many times. The rearrangement links TRBV12-3 or TRBV12-4 to TRBJ1-5, with D possibly being TRBD1 (6 bases). The germline V and J ends were trimmed by 6 bases and 1 base, with 16 bases remaining between them. This CDR3 has 16 amino acids. The chain's CDR3 is CASSPTGSLSNQPQHF. The CDR3 bases are TGTGCCAGCAGCCCGACAGGTTCATTGAGCAATCAGCCCCAGCATTTT.

This clonotype came up many times. This rearrangement joins TRBV28 to TRBJ1-1; the D is unclear. CDR1 is MDHEN, CDR2 SYDVKM, per germline. The CDR3 contains 11 residues. The ends were cut back, 4 bases at V and 6 bases at J, with 6 bases in the middle. For the CDR3, the DNA is TGTGCCAGCAGTTCAACCGCTGAAGCTTTCTTT. It is translated as CASSSTAEAFF.

The V gene is TRBV28, the J gene TRBJ1-3; D gene uncertain. Trimming cost V 4 bases and J 4 bases, with 14 bases left between them. This CDR3 is built from 15 residues. CDR1 is MDHEN and CDR2 is SYDVKM in the germline V gene. The CDR3 coding sequence is TGTGCCAGCAGTTCCCCCGGGGAGTGGGGAAACACCATATATTTT. As protein: CASSSPGEWGNTIYF.

Many counts were recorded for this clonotype. This chain joins TRBV12-3 or TRBV12-4 and TRBJ1-3; D not certain. This CDR3 spans 14 amino acids. The ends were cut back, 6 bases at V and 0 bases at J, with 9 bases in the middle. Here the CDR3 reads CASRATSSGNTIYF. The DNA for the CDR3 is TGTGCCAGCAGGGCGACTAGCTCTGGAAACACCATATATTTT.

This clonotype turned up a few times. The rearrangement links TRBV2 to TRBJ1-2; D gene ambiguous. This CDR3 has 15 residues. Trimming removed 6 bases from V and 4 bases from J, with 18 bases in between. Germline values: CDR1 SNHLY, CDR2 FYNNEI. The CDR3 here is CASSKMGALVYGYTF. The CDR3 DNA is TGTGCCAGCAGCAAGATGGGCGCATTAGTCTATGGCTACACCTTC.

This clonotype has ten or more counts. The CDR3 reads CASRMENNQPQHF. CDR3 nucleotides: TGTGCCAGCAGAATGGAGAACAATCAGCCCCAGCATTTT. This rearrangement joins TRBV28 to TRBJ1-5; no clear D gene. The ends were cut back, 6 bases at V and 3 bases at J, with 9 bases in the middle. The CDR3 runs 13 residues. The V gene's germline CDR1 is MDHEN and CDR2 SYDVKM.

This clonotype appeared many times. This chain links TRBV30 with TRBJ1-2; D perhaps matches TRBD1 (6 bases). Per germline, CDR1 GTSNPN and CDR2 SVGIG (reference sequence). This CDR3 region has 12 residues. Between the trimmed V and J ends, which lost 5 bases and 0 bases, there was a span of 7 bases. The CDR3 sequence: CAWAGANYGYTF. The CDR3, as DNA: TGTGCCTGGGCAGGGGCTAACTATGGCTACACCTTC.

At least ten counts were recorded for this clonotype. This rearrangement joins TRBV28 to TRBJ1-1; the D gene is possibly TRBD1 (5 bases). There are 15 residues in the CDR3. Trimming cost V 10 bases and J 1 base, with 19 bases left between them. Germline lookup yields CDR1 MDHEN and CDR2 SYDVKM. CDR3: CAIASSGTANTEAFF. CDR3 sequence (DNA): TGTGCCATCGCTTCCTCCGGGACGGCGAACACTGAAGCTTTCTTT.

This clonotype occurred many times. V is TRBV28 and J is TRBJ2-6, with no clear D. From germline, CDR1 is MDHEN and CDR2 SYDVKM. The length of the CDR3 is 14 residues. V dropped 4 bases and J dropped 4 bases, with 8 bases sitting between them. This CDR3 reads CASSSPTGANVLTF. CDR3 bases: TGTGCCAGCAGTTCCCCCACCGGGGCCAACGTCCTGACTTTC. Together with reference TRBV28 and TRBJ2-6, the CDR3 gives the full variable domain: DVKVTQSSRYLVKRTGEKVFLECVQDMDHENMFWYRQDPGLGLRLIYFSYDVKMKEKGDIPEGYSVSREKKERFSLILESASTNQTSMYLCASSSPTGANVLTFGAGSRLTVL.

This clonotype appeared a few times. The chain employs TRBV27 and TRBJ2-7, with 8 bases matching TRBD1. The V gene end was trimmed by 6 bases and the J gene end by 9 bases; junction bases not matched to a gene: 4. Germline-derived CDR1 and CDR2 are MNHEY and SMNVEV (reference sequence). The CDR3 is 11 residues long. DNA of the CDR3: TGTGCCAGCAGACGTGGGACAGGGCAGTACTTC. Translated, it gives CASRRGTGQYF.